One sample yielded the 20 T cell receptor beta chains listed below, sequenced in a study of cytomegalovirus exposure and HLA in healthy donors. PCR employed 60 Vbeta and 13 Jbeta primers. The repertoire was sequenced with immunoSEQ multiplex PCR; TCRdb's copy has only in-frame clones and lacks some. This table has 140,000 to 150,000 clones, almost 80% appearing once. Sequencing was carried out using PBMCs. Source of these receptors: a woman in her thirties or forties in good health and CMV-seropositive.

The V gene is TRBV6-5, the J gene TRBJ2-2, with D possibly matching TRBD2 (7 bases). Trimming shortened V by 7 bases and J by 4 bases, and 13 bases separated the two germline ends. The germline CDR1 and CDR2 sequences are MNHEY and SVGAGI. This CDR3 is built from 14 residues. CDR3: CASTGGTTTGELFF. The CDR3 region has the DNA TGTGCCAGCACGGGGGGCACTACCACCGGGGAGCTGTTTTTT.

This clone was detected once. The chain carries TRBV14 and TRBJ1-1, with TRBD1 identical over 10 bases. Trimming removed 0 bases from V and 5 bases from J; junction bases left unmatched: 9. CDR3 length: 17 amino acids. CDR1 SGHDN and CDR2 FVKESK come from the germline V gene. DNA of the CDR3: TGTGCCAGCAGCCAAGATTGGGGACAGGGGAGTAGGACTGAAGCTTTCTTT. Residues: CASSQDWGQGSRTEAFF.

This clone came up once. This chain connects TRBV6-7 to TRBJ2-3, with TRBD2 matching over 11 bases. TRBV6-7 is given ORF status, its function remaining uncertain. V was pared by 0 bases and J by 3 bases, with 5 bases of the junction left unmatched. The CDR3 totals 17 residues. The CDR3 DNA follows: TGTGCCAGCAGTTACTCAAGTCTAGCGGGGGGTACAGATACGCAGTATTTT. This sequence encodes CASSYSSLAGGTDTQYF.

CDR3 DNA: TGTGCCAGCTTAGGCGGGGGGGCCGCCAATGAGCAGTTCTTC. As protein: CASLGGGAANEQFF. The gene calls are TRBV6-1 and TRBJ2-1; 9 nucleotides agree with TRBD2. The CDR3 has 14 amino acids. Germline values: CDR1 MNHNS, CDR2 SASEGT. V dropped 8 bases and J dropped 6; count of bases not matched to a gene: 8.

The J gene is TRBJ1-1, the V gene TRBV25-1, with 7 bases lining up with TRBD1. Unmatched junction bases numbered 2, after V lost 3 bases and J lost 4 bases. The CDR3 consists of 13 residues. Per the germline V gene, CDR1 is MGHDK and CDR2 is SYGVNS. The CDR3 loop reads CASSERGLTEAFF. Here the CDR3 DNA reads TGTGCCAGCAGTGAGAGGGGGCTCACTGAAGCTTTCTTT.

The chain has TRBV5-1 and TRBJ2-7; TRBD1 matches at 7 bases. Germline V gene sequence: CDR1 SGHRS, CDR2 YFSETQ. The CDR3 runs 14 residues. V was clipped by 2 bases and J by 0 bases; unmatched bases: 2. CDR3 coding DNA: TGCGCCAGCAGCTTCCAGGGGGTCTCCTACGAGCAGTACTTC. Residues: CASSFQGVSYEQYF.

This chain links TRBV2 with TRBJ2-2, with 9 bases aligning to TRBD2. V was pared by 6 bases and J by 4 bases, with 6 bases of the junction left unmatched. The CDR3 length is 15 residues. Germline V gene data show CDR1 as SNHLY and CDR2 as FYNNEI. The CDR3 here is CASSQSGGSTGELFF. The DNA of the CDR3 is TGTGCCAGCAGCCAAAGCGGGGGGAGCACCGGGGAGCTGTTTTTT.

This chain joins TRBV5-6 and TRBJ2-7, with D perhaps matching TRBD2 (6 bases). Germline-derived CDR1 and CDR2 are SGHDT and YYEEEE. The V end was cut by 4 bases, the J end by 1 base, with 15 bases between. CDR3 length: 15 residues. As DNA, the CDR3 is TGTGCCAGCAGCGCGCGGGGATCTAGATCCTACGAGCAGTACTTC. This translates into CASSARGSRSYEQYF.

The chain carries TRBV30 and TRBJ1-4, with TRBD1 as a possible D gene (5 bases). The CDR3 runs 12 residues. V dropped 4 bases and J dropped 8 bases, with 11 bases sitting between them. Germline CDR1 reads GTSNPN; CDR2 reads SVGIG (reference sequence). The CDR3 bases are TGTGCCTGGAACGGGGGGGGAGAAAAACTGTTTTTT. Translation: CAWNGGGEKLFF. Supplemented by reference TRBV30 and TRBJ1-4, the full variable domain reads SQTIHQWPATLVQPVGSPLSLECTVEGTSNPNLYWYRQAAGRGLQLLFYSVGIGQISSEVPQNLSASRPQDRQFILSSKKLLLSDSGFYLCAWNGGGEKLFFGSGTQLSVL.

CDR3: CASSPWTGGEKLFF. The DNA for the CDR3 is TGTGCCAGCAGCCCCTGGACAGGGGGTGAAAAACTGTTTTTT. The V gene is TRBV5-5, the J gene TRBJ1-4, with TRBD1 identical over 10 bases. The trim removed 4 bases at V and 7 bases at J, leaving 4 bases unmatched. The length of the CDR3 is 14 residues. Germline V gives CDR1 SGHKS, CDR2 YYEKEE (reference sequence).

The chain joins TRBV5-1 to TRBJ2-5; unclear D gene. The assigned J gene may be wrong: the sequence end matches TRBJ2-7 better. CDR3 length equals 14 residues. Germline lookup yields CDR1 SGHRS and CDR2 YFSETQ. The CDR3 loop reads CASSFRSSSYEQYF. CDR3 nucleotide sequence: TGCGCCAGCAGCTTCAGGTCCAGCTCCTACGAGCAGTACTTC.

The rearrangement uses TRBV19 and TRBJ1-6, with 8 positions matching TRBD1. J lost 9 bases, V lost 1 base, and 2 bases had no gene match. Germline CDR1 reads LNHDA; CDR2 reads SQIVND (reference sequence). The CDR3 has 14 amino acids. The CDR3 nucleotides read TGTGCCAGTAGTATAGGACAGGGGAGTTCACCCCTCCACTTT. Translated: CASSIGQGSSPLHF.

The CDR3 sequence is CASSHDRDRGPSNQPQHF. DNA for the CDR3: TGTGCCAGCAGCCACGACCGGGACAGGGGGCCGAGCAATCAGCCCCAGCATTTT. The chain is built from TRBV14 and TRBJ1-5, with 12 bases that match TRBD1. The CDR3 length is 18 residues. The junction had 7 bases not matched to a gene; V was cut back by 3 bases and J by 1 base. Germline V gene lookup returns CDR1 SGHDN and CDR2 FVKESK.

The chain combines TRBV10-2 with TRBJ1-5; 7 nucleotides line up with TRBD1. The J segment lost 4 bases and the V segment lost 2 bases, leaving 5 bases of the junction unmatched. CDR1 is WSHSY and CDR2 is SAAADI in the germline V gene. The CDR3 runs 15 residues. CDR3: CASSEDRVRNQPQHF. CDR3 in DNA: TGCGCCAGCAGTGAGGACAGGGTACGGAATCAGCCCCAGCATTTT.

The chain joins TRBV5-1 to TRBJ2-3; TRBD2 matches at 10 bases. Trimming took 1 base from V and 1 from J; bases not matched to a gene: 6. The CDR3 totals 17 residues. Germline V lookup: CDR1 SGHRS, CDR2 YFSETQ. CDR3 loop: CASSLFTSGDRTDTQYF. The CDR3 DNA follows: TGCGCCAGCAGCTTGTTCACTAGCGGGGACCGCACAGATACGCAGTATTTT.

The chain has TRBV4-1 and TRBJ1-1, with D maybe TRBD1 (5 bases). Between the trimmed V and J ends, which lost 3 bases and 6 bases, there was a span of 11 bases. Germline V gives CDR1 MGHRA, CDR2 YSYEKL. CDR3 length: 13 residues. For the CDR3, the DNA is TGCGCCAGCAGCCAGATGGGAGGGGCTGAAGCTTTCTTT. Translation gives CASSQMGGAEAFF.

This clone appeared a few times. The V and J genes are TRBV9 and TRBJ1-2, with 8 bases identical to TRBD1. After removal of 6 bases from V and 8 bases from J, the junction contained 9 bases not matched to a gene. Germline values: CDR1 SGDLS, CDR2 YYNGEE. CDR3 length: 13 amino acids. As DNA, the CDR3 is TGTGCCAGCAATGGGCAGGGGGCGGGAGGCTACACCTTC. As protein: CASNGQGAGGYTF.

This chain uses TRBV5-1 with TRBJ1-4; possibly TRBD1 for D (6 bases). Trimming pared 4 bases from V and 3 bases from J, leaving 10 bases between. The CDR3 has 14 residues. The germline CDR1 and CDR2 sequences are SGHRS and YFSETQ. CDR3: CASSPTGSNEKLFF. The CDR3, as DNA: TGCGCCAGCAGCCCCACAGGGTCTAATGAAAAACTGTTTTTT.

The chain carries TRBV7-9 and TRBJ1-3, with TRBD1 as a possible D gene (5 bases). Trimming left V 5 bases short and J 0 bases short, with 11 bases between. CDR1 and CDR2 from the germline V gene are SEHNR and FQNEAQ (reference sequence). This CDR3 is 15 amino acids long. DNA of the CDR3: TGTGCCAGCAGCGTCCAGGGTACCTCTGGAAACACCATATATTTT. Encoded protein: CASSVQGTSGNTIYF.

This clone occurred once. V gene TRBV18 combines with J gene TRBJ2-1; 9 bases align to TRBD2. Germline CDR1 and CDR2: KGHSH and LQKENI. The CDR3 is 15 residues long. Trimming cost V 3 bases and J 9 bases; bases outside gene matches: 9. CDR3: CASSPFAGGQSEQFF. The CDR3 DNA follows: TGTGCCAGCTCACCCTTTGCGGGGGGGCAAAGTGAGCAGTTCTTC.